The T cell receptor (beta chain) under discussion was sequenced for a study of monozygotic twins with cystic fibrosis (dated by TCRdb to the early 2020s). General notes on the study: Barcoded libraries were made from roughly 3 micrograms of fragmented DNA using about 14 PCR cycles. The cohort comprised ten female and six male twin pairs aged about 2.0 to 36.4 years, median roughly 8.8 years, mostly children and adolescents. Data for three of the twin pairs had been reported previously in another context. To gauge how much genetics shapes V and J gene usage, the researchers compared TCR beta repertoires both within and across 16 monozygotic twin pairs who have cystic fibrosis. Twins were ranked among about 990 cohort participants for weight-for-height and FEVPerc (FEV1 disease centile) on the day of blood sampling. General findings and caveats noted by the study authors: V gene usage was most similar to the co-twin in 13 of 16 pairs, and J usage was most similar to the co-twin in 8 of 16 pairs, which suggests genetic constraints. Significantly higher nucleotide-identical clonotype sharing was observed within monozygotic CF twin pairs than between unrelated CF individuals (P = 0.000026, Mann-Whitney). The cohort was small, and no association was found between shared CDR3 numbers and age, concordance or disease severity. Simpson clonality was generally low (median approximately 0.0091), suggesting a naive-dominated repertoire, with higher clonality in the most severely affected patients.

Following the manufacturer's instructions, the researchers used the immunoSEQ immune profiling system to amplify TCR beta CDR3 regions via multiplex PCR. Sequencing was performed on an Illumina NextSeq system. The paper's processing steps were these. Sequence data were processed on the immunoSEQ Analyzer platform, and clonality was computed as the square root of Simpson's index of productive rearrangements. V and J usage similarity was measured by Jensen-Shannon distance, and CDR3 generation probabilities were computed with OLGA. Shared CDR3 sequences were searched against the immuneACCESS database (August 2020) and VDJdb (December 2020). TCRdb carries this immuneACCESS record with in-frame sequences only. Its versions omit some clonotypes, under half of them owing to an unresolved V gene in the studies checked, with the rest unexplained. The V and J calls and clone size are taken from that table; D and trimming were inferred from the DNA. Across this sample there are about 22,000 clones, with about 97% seen only once. Clones ranked in the top ten supply around 0.15% of the sample.

Concerning this clone itself: This receptor's antigen is unknown. No quality values exist for individual bases; no much larger clone is one base distant.

The CDR3 holds 18 amino acids from the cysteine to the phenylalanine. Only the CDR3 DNA is retained, 54 bases long and in frame from the first base. V gives up 1 base and J gives up 5 bases, and the segment between their germline ends measures 22 bases. CDR1 and CDR2 are read off the germline V gene as LGHNA and YSLEER. The twin pairs came from the European Cystic Fibrosis Twin and Sibling Study Cohort, which recruited patients from 150 to 200 CF clinics across 14 European countries. Zygosity and CFTR genotype were confirmed in-house, and zygosity was tested by multiplex PCR of nine short tandem repeat loci. Peripheral blood was taken from each twin, and clinical parameters were recorded on the day of blood sampling. Phenol/chloroform extraction was used to isolate genomic DNA from peripheral blood cells, and the DNA was then kept in TE buffer at 4 degrees C.

The V and J genes are TRBV4-3 and TRBJ2-3; the D gene is perhaps TRBD1 or TRBD2, each of them matching over 5 bases. This TCR came from a girl aged 5 to 17 with cystic fibrosis. The sample was blood. CDR3 loop: CASSQVHSGGFGGDTQYF. The sequence in DNA is TGCGCCAGCAGCCAAGTTCACTCGGGCGGATTTGGGGGAGATACGCAGTATTTT.